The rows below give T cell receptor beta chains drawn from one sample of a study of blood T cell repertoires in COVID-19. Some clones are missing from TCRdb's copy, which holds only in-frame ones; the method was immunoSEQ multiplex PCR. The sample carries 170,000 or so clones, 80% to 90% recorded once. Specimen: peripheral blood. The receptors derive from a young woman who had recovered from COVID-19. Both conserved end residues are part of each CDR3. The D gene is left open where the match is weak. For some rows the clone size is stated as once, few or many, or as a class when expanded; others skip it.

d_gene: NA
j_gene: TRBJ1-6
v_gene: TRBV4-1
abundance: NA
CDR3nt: TGCGCCAGCAGCAGAGGGCCTGTCTCCTATAATTCACCCCTCCACTTT
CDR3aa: CASSRGPVSYNSPLHF

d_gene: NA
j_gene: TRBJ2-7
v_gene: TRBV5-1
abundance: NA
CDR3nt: TGCGCCAGCAGCTTGGTCTCGGGGATGAACGAGCAGTACTTC
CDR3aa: CASSLVSGMNEQYF

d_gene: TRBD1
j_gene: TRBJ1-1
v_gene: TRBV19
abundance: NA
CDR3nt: TGTGCCAGTAGTAGGGCAGGGGGAGGTCGGACTGAAGCTTTCTTT
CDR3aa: CASSRAGGGRTEAFF

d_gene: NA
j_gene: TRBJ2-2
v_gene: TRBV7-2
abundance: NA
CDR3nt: TGTGCCAGCAGCTTAAATTTTTGGGGGGACGGCACCGGGGAGCTGTTTTTT
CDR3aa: CASSLNFWGDGTGELFF

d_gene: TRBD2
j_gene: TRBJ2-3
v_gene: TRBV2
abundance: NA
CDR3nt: TGTGCCAGCAGCCGGACTAGCGGGACAGATACGCAGTATTTT
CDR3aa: CASSRTSGTDTQYF

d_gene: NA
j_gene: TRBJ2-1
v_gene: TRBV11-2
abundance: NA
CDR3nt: TGTGCCAGCAGCTCCTCTAAAGCGGTCTTCTACAATGAGCAGTTCTTC
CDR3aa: CASSSSKAVFYNEQFF

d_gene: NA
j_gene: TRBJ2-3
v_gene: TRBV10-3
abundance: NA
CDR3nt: TGTGCCATCAGTGAGTCTAGCGGTAGCACAGATACGCAGTATTTT
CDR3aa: CAISESSGSTDTQYF

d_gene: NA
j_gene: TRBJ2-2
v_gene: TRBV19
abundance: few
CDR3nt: TGTGCCAGTAGTATAGGAGGGGGTAGCACCGGGGAGCTGTTTTTT
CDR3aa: CASSIGGGSTGELFF

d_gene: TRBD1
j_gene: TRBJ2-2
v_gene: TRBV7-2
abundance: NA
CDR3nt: TGTGCCAGCAGCCTCCGGGACAGGGTGGCCGGGGAGCTGTTTTTT
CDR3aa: CASSLRDRVAGELFF

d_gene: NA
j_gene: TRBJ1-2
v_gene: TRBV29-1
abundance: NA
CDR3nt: TGCAGCGTTACGGACAGAGGATGGGATGGCTACACCTTC
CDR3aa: CSVTDRGWDGYTF

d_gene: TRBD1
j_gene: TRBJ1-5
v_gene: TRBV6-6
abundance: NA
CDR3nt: TGTGCCAGCAGTTGGACAGGAGGGGATCAGCCCCAGCATTTT
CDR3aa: CASSWTGGDQPQHF

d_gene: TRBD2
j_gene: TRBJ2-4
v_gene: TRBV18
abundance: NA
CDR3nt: TGTGCCAGCTCACTAGCGGGAGGCCCGGAAAACATTCAGTACTTC
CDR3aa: CASSLAGGPENIQYF

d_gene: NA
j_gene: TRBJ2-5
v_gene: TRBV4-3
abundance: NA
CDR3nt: TGCGCCAGCAGCCAAGGGGCGTTTCAGGAGACCCAGTACTTC
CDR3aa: CASSQGAFQETQYF

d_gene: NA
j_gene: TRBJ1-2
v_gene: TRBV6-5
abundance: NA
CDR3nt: TGTGCCAGCAGTTACTCGATAGCGTTCAACTATGGCTACACCTTC
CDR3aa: CASSYSIAFNYGYTF

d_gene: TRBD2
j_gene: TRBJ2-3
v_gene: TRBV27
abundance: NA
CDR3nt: TGTGCCAGCAGTTTCTATGGGACTAGCGGGACCTCTAGCACAGATACGCAGTATTTT
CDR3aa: CASSFYGTSGTSSTDTQYF

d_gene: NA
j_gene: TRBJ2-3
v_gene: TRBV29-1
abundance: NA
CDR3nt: TGCAGCGTTAAAAACTCGCATGGGGCGTCTTGGATCACAGATACGCAGTATTTT
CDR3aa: CSVKNSHGASWITDTQYF

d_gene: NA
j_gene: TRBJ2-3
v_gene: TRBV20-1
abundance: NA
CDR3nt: TGCAGTGCTCCTCGGGCAGATACGCAGTATTTT
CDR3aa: CSAPRADTQYF

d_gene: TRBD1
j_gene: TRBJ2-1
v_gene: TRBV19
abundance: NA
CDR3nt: TGTGCCAGTAGGCTCGGACAGGGAAACTACAATGAGCAGTTCTTC
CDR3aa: CASRLGQGNYNEQFF

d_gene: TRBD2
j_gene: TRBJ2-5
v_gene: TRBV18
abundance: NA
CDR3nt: TGTGCCAGCTCACCACTAGCGGGAGGGAGACAAGAGACCCAGTACTTC
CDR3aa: CASSPLAGGRQETQYF

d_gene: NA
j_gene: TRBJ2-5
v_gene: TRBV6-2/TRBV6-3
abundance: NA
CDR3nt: TGTGCCAGCAGTTGGCGGGGTGGGTACCAAGAGACCCAGTACTTC
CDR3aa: CASSWRGGYQETQYF

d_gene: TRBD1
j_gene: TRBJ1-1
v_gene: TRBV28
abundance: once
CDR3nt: TGTGCCAGCAGTTCCTGGACAGGGGGCTATACTGAAGCTTTCTTT
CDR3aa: CASSSWTGGYTEAFF

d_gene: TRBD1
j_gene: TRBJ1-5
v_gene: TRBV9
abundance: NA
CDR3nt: TGTGCCAGCAGCGTCACAGGGGCGAGCAATCAGCCCCAGCATTTT
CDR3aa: CASSVTGASNQPQHF

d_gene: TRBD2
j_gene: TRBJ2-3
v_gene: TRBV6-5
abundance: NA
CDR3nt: TGTGCCAGCAGCCCCGGGACTAGCAACACAGATACGCAGTATTTT
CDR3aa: CASSPGTSNTDTQYF

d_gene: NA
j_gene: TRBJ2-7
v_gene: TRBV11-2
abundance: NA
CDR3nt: TGTGCCAGCAGCTTAGATCCGAGCTCCTACGAGCAGTACTTC
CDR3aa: CASSLDPSSYEQYF

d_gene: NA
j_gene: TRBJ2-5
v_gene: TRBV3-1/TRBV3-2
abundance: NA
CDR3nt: TGTGCCAGCAGCCAAGAGTACGGAGAGACCCAGTACTTC
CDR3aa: CASSQEYGETQYF

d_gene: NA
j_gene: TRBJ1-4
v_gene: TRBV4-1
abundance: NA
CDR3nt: TGCGCCAGCAGCCAATTCCGGTTGACTAATGAAAAACTGTTTTTT
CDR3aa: CASSQFRLTNEKLFF

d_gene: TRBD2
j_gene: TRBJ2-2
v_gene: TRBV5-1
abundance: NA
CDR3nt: TGCGCCAGCAGCTTGAGTTTAGCGGGAGTTGGCGGGGAGCTGTTTTTT
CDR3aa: CASSLSLAGVGGELFF

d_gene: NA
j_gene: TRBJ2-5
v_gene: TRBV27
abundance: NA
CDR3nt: TGTGCCAGCAGCCGACAACTAGGAGACACCCAGTACTTC
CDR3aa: CASSRQLGDTQYF

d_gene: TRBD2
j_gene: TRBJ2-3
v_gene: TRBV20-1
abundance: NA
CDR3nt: TGCAGTGCTAGTCCGGCCGGGACTAGCGCCTACACAGATACGCAGTATTTT
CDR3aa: CSASPAGTSAYTDTQYF

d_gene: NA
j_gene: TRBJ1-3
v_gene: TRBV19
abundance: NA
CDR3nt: TGTGCCAGTAGTATACGGTACTCTGGAAACACCATATATTTT
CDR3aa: CASSIRYSGNTIYF

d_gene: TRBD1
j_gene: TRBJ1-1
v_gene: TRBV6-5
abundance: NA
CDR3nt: TGTGCCAGCAGGAATATCCGGGACAGTGAAGCTTTCTTT
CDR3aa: CASRNIRDSEAFF

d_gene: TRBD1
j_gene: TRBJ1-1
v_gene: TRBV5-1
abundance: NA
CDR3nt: TGCGCCAGCAGCTGGGGACAGGGGAACACTGAAGCTTTCTTT
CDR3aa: CASSWGQGNTEAFF

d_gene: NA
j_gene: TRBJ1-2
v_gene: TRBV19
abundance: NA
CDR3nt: TGTGCCAGTAACAGAGATCCTAACTATGGCTACACCTTC
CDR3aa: CASNRDPNYGYTF

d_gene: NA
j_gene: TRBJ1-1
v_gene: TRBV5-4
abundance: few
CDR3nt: TGTGCCAGCAGCGGGAACCGGGACCTCGGGAGGACTGAAGCTTTCTTT
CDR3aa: CASSGNRDLGRTEAFF

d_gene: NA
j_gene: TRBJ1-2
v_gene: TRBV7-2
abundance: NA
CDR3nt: TGTGCCAGCAGCGTACTAACAGGTTTTAGCTATGGCTACACCTTC
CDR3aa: CASSVLTGFSYGYTF

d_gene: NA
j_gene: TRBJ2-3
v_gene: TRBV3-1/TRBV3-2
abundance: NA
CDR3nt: TGTGCCAGCAGCCAACGGGGTTCAGATACGCAGTATTTT
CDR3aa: CASSQRGSDTQYF

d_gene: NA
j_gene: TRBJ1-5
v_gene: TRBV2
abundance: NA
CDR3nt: TGTGCCAGCAGTGAAGGGGTGGGCCTGAAGCCCCAGCATTTT
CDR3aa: CASSEGVGLKPQHF

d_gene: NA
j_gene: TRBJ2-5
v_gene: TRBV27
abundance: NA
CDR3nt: TGTGCCAGCAGTTTGACAGCCCAAGAGACCCAGTACTTC
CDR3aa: CASSLTAQETQYF

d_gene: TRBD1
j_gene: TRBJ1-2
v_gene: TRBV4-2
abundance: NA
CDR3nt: TGTGCCAGCAGCCAAGAGCAGGGGGGCCGCTATGGCTACACCTTC
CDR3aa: CASSQEQGGRYGYTF

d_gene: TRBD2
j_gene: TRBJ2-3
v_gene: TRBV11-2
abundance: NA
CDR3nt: TGTGCCAGCAGCCCACACGTCCGGGGGGAGCCCACAGATACGCAGTATTTT
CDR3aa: CASSPHVRGEPTDTQYF

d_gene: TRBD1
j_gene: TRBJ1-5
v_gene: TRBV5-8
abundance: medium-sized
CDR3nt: TGTGCCAGCAGTTCCGGGACAGGGCCCAATCAGCCCCAGCATTTT
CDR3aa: CASSSGTGPNQPQHF

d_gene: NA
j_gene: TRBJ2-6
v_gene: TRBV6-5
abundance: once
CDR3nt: TGTGCCAGCAGTCAGGGCGGCGGGGCCAACGTCCTGACTTTC
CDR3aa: CASSQGGGANVLTF

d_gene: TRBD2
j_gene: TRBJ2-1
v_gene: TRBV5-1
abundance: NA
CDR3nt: TGCGCCCCCCGCTCCGGGGGCGGGGGGATTTCCTACAATGAGCAGTTCTTC
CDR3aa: CAPRSGGGGISYNEQFF

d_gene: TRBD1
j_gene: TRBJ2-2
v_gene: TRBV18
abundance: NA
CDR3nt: TGTGCCAGCTCACCGAAGGGGGCCTCCGGGGAGCTGTTTTTT
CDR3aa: CASSPKGASGELFF

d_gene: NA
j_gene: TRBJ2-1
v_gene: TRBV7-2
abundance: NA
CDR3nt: TGTGCCAGCAGCCCGACAGGCAGTGGAAATGAGCAGTTCTTC
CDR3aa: CASSPTGSGNEQFF

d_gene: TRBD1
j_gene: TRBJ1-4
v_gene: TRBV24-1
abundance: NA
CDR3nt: TGTGCCACCAGTGCCGGGACAGGGGGTTTCGAGACTAATGAAAAACTGTTTTTT
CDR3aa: CATSAGTGGFETNEKLFF

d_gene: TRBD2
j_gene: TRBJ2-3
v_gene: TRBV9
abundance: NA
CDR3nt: TGTGCCAGCACTTACGGGGGGGAGGCAGATACGCAGTATTTT
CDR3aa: CASTYGGEADTQYF

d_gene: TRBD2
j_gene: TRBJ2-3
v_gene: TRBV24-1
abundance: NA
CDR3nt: TGTGCCACCAGTGATTTGGCTACTAGCGGGAGGGAAGCAGATACGCAGTATTTT
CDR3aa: CATSDLATSGREADTQYF

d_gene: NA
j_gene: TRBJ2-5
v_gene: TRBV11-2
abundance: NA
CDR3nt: TGTGCCAGCTCCCAGCGTTTACGGGATCAAGAGACCCAGTACTTC
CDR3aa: CASSQRLRDQETQYF

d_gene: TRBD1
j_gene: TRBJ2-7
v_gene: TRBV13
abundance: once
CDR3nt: TGTGCCAGCAGCCCTCTGGACAGGGGGTACGAGCAGTACTTC
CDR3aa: CASSPLDRGYEQYF

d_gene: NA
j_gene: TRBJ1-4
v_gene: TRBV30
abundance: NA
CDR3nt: TGTGCCTGGAGTCCCGGACAGATGGCAACTAATGAAAAACTGTTTTTT
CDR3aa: CAWSPGQMATNEKLFF

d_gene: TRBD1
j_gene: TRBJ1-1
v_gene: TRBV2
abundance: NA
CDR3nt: TGTGCCAGCAGACGCAGGGGGGATAACACTGAAGCTTTCTTT
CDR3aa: CASRRRGDNTEAFF

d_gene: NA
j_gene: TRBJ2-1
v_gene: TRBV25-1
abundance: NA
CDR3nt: TGTGCCAGCAGTGAGTCAGTTTTGATCTATGAGCAGTTCTTC
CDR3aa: CASSESVLIYEQFF

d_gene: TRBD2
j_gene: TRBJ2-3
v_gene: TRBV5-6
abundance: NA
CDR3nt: TGTGCCAGCAGCTCAGCGGGGGATAGGTATACGCAGTATTTT
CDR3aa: CASSSAGDRYTQYF

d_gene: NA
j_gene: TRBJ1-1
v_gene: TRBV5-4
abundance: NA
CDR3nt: TGTGCCAGCAGCTTGGCCCCTGTGAACACTGAAGCTTTCTTT
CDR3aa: CASSLAPVNTEAFF

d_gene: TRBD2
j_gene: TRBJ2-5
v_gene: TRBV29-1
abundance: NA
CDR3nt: TGCAGCGTAACCGGGACTAGCGGGGAAGAGACCCAGTACTTC
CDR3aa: CSVTGTSGEETQYF

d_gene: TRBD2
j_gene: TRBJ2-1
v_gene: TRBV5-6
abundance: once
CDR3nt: TGTGCCAGCAGCCGGGGACTAGCGGGATTGTTAAGCAATGAGCAGTTCTTC
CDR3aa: CASSRGLAGLLSNEQFF

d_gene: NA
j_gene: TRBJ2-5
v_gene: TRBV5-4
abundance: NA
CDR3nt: TGTGCCAGCAGCTCGAGATACCCTAGCGCCGTTGAGCAGTACTTC
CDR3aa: CASSSRYPSAVEQYF

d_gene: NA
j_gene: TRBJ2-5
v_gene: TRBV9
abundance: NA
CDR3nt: TGTGCCAGCAGCGTAGGGTCGGGATGGGAGACCCAGTACTTC
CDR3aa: CASSVGSGWETQYF